This passage covers 18 T cell receptor beta chains from one sample sequenced in a study of OX40 agonist ivuxolimab in advanced cancers. The protocol was immunoSEQ multiplex PCR, while the TCRdb copy is restricted to in-frame clones and leaves out a portion. This table holds under 85,000 clones, roughly three quarters found once. The starting material was CD4+ or CD8+ T cells sorted from blood, obtained in a trial of the OX40 agonist ivuxolimab. All receptors come from an adult with an advanced solid tumor such as melanoma, head and neck, liver or kidney cancer.

V gene TRBV7-9 combines with J gene TRBJ2-3; 13 nucleotides line up with TRBD2. V lost 5 bases to trimming and J lost 2 bases; unmatched junction nucleotides: 4. There are 16 residues in the CDR3. Germline V lookup: CDR1 SEHNR, CDR2 FQNEAQ (reference sequence). CDR3 coding DNA: TGTGCCAGCAGCAGGGGGACTAGCGGGGACACAGATACGCAGTATTTT. As protein: CASSRGTSGDTDTQYF. Full variable domain (remainder filled in from reference TRBV7-9 and TRBJ2-3): DTGVSQNPRHKITKRGQNVTFRCDPISEHNRLYWYRQTLGQGPEFLTYFQNEAQLEKSRLLSDRFSAERPKGSFSTLEIQRTEQGDSAMYLCASSRGTSGDTDTQYFGPGTRLTVL.

The rearrangement links TRBV7-9 to TRBJ2-3, with TRBD2 matching over 8 bases. Germline assignment: CDR1 SEHNR and CDR2 FQNEAQ (reference sequence). The CDR3 spans 15 residues. Losses at the gene ends were 5 bases for V and 3 bases for J; bases not matched to a gene: 7. The CDR3 DNA sequence: TGTGCCAGCAGCCGGGGGACTAGTAGGACAGATACGCAGTATTTT. Encoded protein: CASSRGTSRTDTQYF.

The chain is built from TRBV5-6 and TRBJ2-6, with D tentatively TRBD1 or TRBD2 (5 bases each). Germline-derived CDR1 and CDR2 are SGHDT and YYEEEE. The CDR3 is made up of 14 amino acids. V lost 6 bases and J lost 2, with 9 bases in between. In DNA, the CDR3 is TGTGCCAGCAAGAGGGGCACTGGGGCCAACGTCCTGACTTTC. As protein: CASKRGTGANVLTF.

The chain uses TRBV7-2 and TRBJ1-2; 10 positions match TRBD1. Germline CDR1 is SGHTA and CDR2 is FQGNSA. The length of the CDR3 is 15 residues. J lost 8 bases, V lost 3 bases, and 9 bases had no gene match. The CDR3 here is CASSFRDRGHGGYTF. The DNA of the CDR3 is TGTGCCAGCAGCTTCCGGGACAGGGGCCACGGGGGCTACACCTTC.

V and J are TRBV2 and TRBJ2-1; a possible D gene is TRBD1 (5 bases). The CDR3 spans 13 residues. In germline, CDR1 is SNHLY, CDR2 FYNNEI. Trimming shortened V by 2 bases and J by 15 bases, and 17 bases separated the two germline ends. The chain's CDR3 is CASSERGLAGWFF. CDR3 sequence (DNA): TGTGCCAGCAGTGAAAGGGGTTTAGCAGGGTGGTTCTTC.

This chain links TRBV19 with TRBJ1-2, with D tentatively TRBD1 (6 bases). Between the trimmed V and J ends, which lost 6 bases and 4 bases, there was a span of 15 bases. The CDR3 has 14 amino acids. CDR1 is LNHDA and CDR2 is SQIVND in the germline V gene (reference sequence). The CDR3 loop reads CASSRTLDSYGYTF. The CDR3 region has the DNA TGTGCCAGTAGCCGGACTTTGGACAGCTATGGCTACACCTTC.

The chain has TRBV27 and TRBJ2-6, with D possibly being TRBD1 (5 bases). Deletions cut 7 bases from V and 0 bases from J, with 10 bases between. The CDR3 spans 15 residues. CDR1 is MNHEY and CDR2 is SMNVEV in the germline V gene (reference sequence). The CDR3 reads CASTTASSGANVLTF. DNA of the CDR3: TGTGCCAGCACGACAGCTAGCTCTGGGGCCAACGTCCTGACTTTC.

This clone has only a few counts. The V call is TRBV7-3, the J call TRBJ1-1; maybe TRBD1 (6 bases). Deletions cut 2 bases from V and 0 bases from J, with 7 bases between. Germline loops: CDR1 SGHTA, CDR2 FQGTGA. The CDR3 has 14 residues. The DNA for the CDR3 is TGTGCCAGCAGCTTAGGACAGATGAACACTGAAGCTTTCTTT. It encodes CASSLGQMNTEAFF.

The chain joins TRBV9 to TRBJ2-1; possibly TRBD2 for D (5 bases). Germline CDR1 and CDR2: SGDLS and YYNGEE. This CDR3 is built from 12 residues. CDR3 sequence: CGPRRVYNEQFF. CDR3 DNA sequence: TGTGGCCCAAGGCGGGTTTACAATGAGCAGTTCTTC.

The chain employs TRBV7-9 and TRBJ2-3; D unclear. This CDR3 is 14 amino acids long. The V end was cut by 0 bases, the J end by 2 bases, with 6 bases between. The germline V gene encodes CDR1 SEHNR and CDR2 FQNEAQ (reference sequence). The CDR3: CASSLAADTDTQYF. The CDR3 DNA follows: TGTGCCAGCAGCTTAGCGGCAGACACAGATACGCAGTATTTT.

This clone was recorded once. The identical CDR3 is also encoded by other nucleotide sequences in the sample. The chain recombines TRBV10-2 with TRBJ2-5; D is unclear. The CDR3 has 14 amino acids. Germline V gene data show CDR1 as WSHSY and CDR2 as SAAADI. Trimming shortened V by 4 bases and J by 1 base, and 10 bases separated the two germline ends. As DNA, the CDR3 is TGCGCCAGCAGTGTAGTAGGATCCCAAGAGACCCAGTACTTC. This gives the protein CASSVVGSQETQYF.

V usage is TRBV10-1 and J usage is TRBJ2-4, with D possibly matching TRBD1 (6 bases). With 6 bases removed from V and 6 bases from J, the gap between germline ends came to 18 bases. The CDR3 has 15 amino acids. Germline values: CDR1 WNHNN, CDR2 SYGVQD (reference sequence). CDR3 residues: CASSPQQGGGNIQYF. CDR3 coding DNA: TGCGCCAGCAGCCCCCAACAGGGTGGGGGAAACATTCAGTACTTC.

The V call is TRBV18, the J call TRBJ1-3; 7 nucleotides align to TRBD1. CDR3 length: 15 amino acids. CDR1 and CDR2 from the germline V gene are KGHSH and LQKENI. The junction had 2 bases not matched to a gene; V was cut back by 1 base and J by 2 bases. The CDR3 loop is CASSPQGQAGNTIYF. In DNA form, the CDR3 reads TGTGCCAGCTCACCACAAGGACAGGCTGGAAACACCATATATTTT.

This chain joins TRBV6-6 and TRBJ2-7; 7 nucleotides match TRBD1. The CDR3 is 13 amino acids. Looked up from germline, CDR1 is MNHNY and CDR2 is SVGAGI (reference sequence). Germline trimming cut 7 bases from V and 2 bases from J; bases unmatched to any gene: 5. The CDR3 DNA reads as TGTGCCAGCATCTCGGGACAGCCCTACGAGCAGTACTTC. It is translated as CASISGQPYEQYF.

This clone was observed a few times. The V and J genes are TRBV25-1 and TRBJ1-5; D remains unclear. The germline V gene has CDR1 MGHDK and CDR2 SYGVNS. There are 15 residues in the CDR3. Trimming left V 8 bases short and J 1 base short, with 15 bases between. In nucleotides, the CDR3 is TGTGCCAGCCCTGACAACAGATGGAGCAATCAGCCCCAGCATTTT. It translates to CASPDNRWSNQPQHF.

This clone has a single count. The V call is TRBV11-3, the J call TRBJ2-3, with D tentatively TRBD1 or TRBD2 (6 bases each). Germline loops: CDR1 SGHNT, CDR2 YENEEA. This CDR3 contains 16 residues. V was clipped by 2 bases and J by 1 base, with 13 bases between them. The CDR3 DNA is TGTGCCAGCAGCTTACACTGGAGGGGGGGCACAGATACGCAGTATTTT. Protein product: CASSLHWRGGTDTQYF.

V and J are TRBV19 and TRBJ2-1; possible D gene TRBD1, 5 bases. Germline CDR1 reads LNHDA; CDR2 reads SQIVND (reference sequence). V lost 2 bases to trimming and J lost 8 bases, with 7 bases between them. CDR3 length: 12 amino acids. CDR3 residues: CASSIRGDEQFF. CDR3 nucleotide sequence: TGTGCCAGTAGTATAAGGGGCGATGAGCAGTTCTTC.

The rearrangement links TRBV6-5 to TRBJ1-2, with unresolved D. V was trimmed by 2 bases and J by 6 bases, leaving 10 bases between them. Germline V gives CDR1 MNHEY, CDR2 SVGAGI. The CDR3 covers 13 residues. CDR3 nucleotides: TGTGCCAGCAGTTACAAGGGTTATAATGGCTACACCTTC. The encoded protein is CASSYKGYNGYTF.